This TCR beta chain was observed in a study of blood T cell repertoires in COVID-19. Across the study: Italy, Spain and the United States were the sources of the convalescent and acute COVID-19 samples.

Germline V lookup: CDR1 MNHEY, CDR2 SMNVEV (reference sequence). V trimming: 7 bases; J trimming: 5 bases; junction bases outside the gene matches: 10. This CDR3 comprises 14 residues. Clones were read by immunoSEQ multiplex PCR, and TCRdb kept only the in-frame ones, dropping some. The data show some 170,000 clones, approximately 81% seen once. Sequenced input: peripheral blood. The clonotype comes from a man in his forties with acute or convalescent COVID-19. The J gene is TRBJ1-2, the V gene TRBV27; TRBD1 aligns across 7 bases. The CDR3 DNA follows: TGTGCCAGCAAGACAGGGCCGAACCCTTATGGCTACACCTTC. Protein sequence: CASKTGPNPYGYTF.